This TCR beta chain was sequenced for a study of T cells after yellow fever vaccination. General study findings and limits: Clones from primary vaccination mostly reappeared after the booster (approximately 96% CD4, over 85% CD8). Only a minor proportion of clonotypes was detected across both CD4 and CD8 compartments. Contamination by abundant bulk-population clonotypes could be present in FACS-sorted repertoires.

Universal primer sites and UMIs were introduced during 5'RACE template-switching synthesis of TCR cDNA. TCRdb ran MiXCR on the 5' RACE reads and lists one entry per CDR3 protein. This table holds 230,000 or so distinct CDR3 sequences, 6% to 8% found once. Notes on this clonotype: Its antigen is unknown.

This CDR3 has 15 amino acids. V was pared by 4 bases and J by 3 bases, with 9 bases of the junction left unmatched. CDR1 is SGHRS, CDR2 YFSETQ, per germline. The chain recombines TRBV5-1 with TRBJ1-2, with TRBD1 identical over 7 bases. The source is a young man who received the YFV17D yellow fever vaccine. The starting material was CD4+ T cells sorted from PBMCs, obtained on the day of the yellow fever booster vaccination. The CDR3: CASSISRGPDYGYTF. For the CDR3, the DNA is TGCGCCAGCAGCATTTCAAGGGGGCCTGACTATGGCTACACCTTC.